The sequence of this T cell receptor beta chain was determined in a study of CD8 T cells in ankylosing spondylitis. TCRdb fed the 5' RACE reads into MiXCR, producing one record per CDR3 protein. The sample has some 400,000 distinct CDR3 sequences, about a fifth seen once. The study's findings and limits: Made up of about eight highly homologous variants, a TCR beta motif appeared characteristic of ankylosing spondylitis blood. Matched ankylosing spondylitis synovial fluid reportedly showed significant enrichment of disease-linked clones. Disease-associated clones were CD8+ and fairly uncommon in peripheral blood.

The CDR3 consists of 17 residues. V lost 2 bases and J 1 base, leaving 15 bases between the germline ends. CDR1 is SEHNR, CDR2 FQNEAQ, per germline (reference sequence). This clonotype came up a few times. The antigen remains unidentified. V and J are TRBV7-9 and TRBJ2-1; D is ambiguous. The material sequenced was blood, either unsorted or a sorted T cell fraction (not recorded which). This receptor was identified in a male donor with ankylosing spondylitis. DNA of the CDR3: TGTGCCAGCAGCTTAATGTCCGGGCAGAGATCCTACAATGAGCAGTTCTTC. It yields the protein CASSLMSGQRSYNEQFF.